Reported below is one T cell receptor (beta chain). This clonotype was detected only a few times. The clone's antigen remains unknown. The sample holds no much larger clone one base away, and base qualities are not on file. The treatment or condition label of this sample denotes: live attenuated yellow fever vaccine strain. At each blood-draw timepoint, two biological replicates of bulk PBMCs were obtained. A standard Ficoll-Paque protocol was used to isolate PBMCs from peripheral blood. TriZol was used to extract RNA from bulk PBMCs, CD4 and CD8 fractions, and dextramer-positive and dextramer-negative fractions. The data were obtained in a study of T cells after yellow fever vaccination (dated by TCRdb to between 2018 and 2021). Regarding the study in general: The SMART-Seq v4 Ultra Low Input RNA kit was used to prepare libraries from fractions with low cell numbers. To follow T-cell clones before and after primary and booster YFV17D yellow fever vaccination, bulk TCR alpha and beta repertoires were sequenced over time. Two healthy male donors made up the cohort, one aged 18 to 30 years and the other aged 30 to 39 years. Bulk PBMC replicates and cell subsets were isolated from blood drawn at multiple timepoints before and after both primary and secondary immunization.

Study-wide findings and limitations: Compared with the primary T-cell response, the secondary T-cell response was weaker but faster, peaking on day 5 rather than day 15. Most clones expanded after primary vaccination were re-detected after the booster (around 96% of CD4 and approximately 88% of CD8), suggesting broad memory maintenance. Computational filtering was required because FACS-sorted repertoires could contain abundant contaminating clonotypes from the bulk population. Only a couple of donors were included in the study, so the extent to which the findings can be generalized is limited. A small fraction of clonotypes appeared in both the CD4 and CD8 compartments, likely as a result of convergent recombination.

V loses 0 bases of germline sequence and J loses 6 bases, and the interval between the two ends is 12 bases. Inclusive of the bounding cysteine and phenylalanine, the CDR3 is 15 residues long. Only the CDR3 portion is preserved as DNA: 45 bases, with reading frame beginning at the first base. Sequences SGHDN (CDR1) and FVKESK (CDR2) are obtained from the germline V gene. TCR cDNA was synthesized by 5'RACE template switching, which introduced a universal primer site and unique molecular identifiers. Priming of cDNA synthesis was performed from both the TCR alpha and TCR beta constant segments. Library amplification involved two PCR steps, and the second step added sample barcodes and sequencing adapters. Libraries were sequenced on Illumina HiSeq 2500 (2x100 bp) or NovaSeq (2x150 bp). Concerning the study's data processing: MIGEC was used to demultiplex reads and collapse the reads into UMI consensus sequences, and MiXCR was used for V(D)J alignment. Vaccine-responding clonotypes were defined with edgeR using replicate PBMC samples, requiring FDR below 0.01 and a log2 fold change above 5 up to day 15. Bulk clonotypes were assigned CD4 or CD8 identity according to which sequenced CD4 or CD8 repertoire held them at higher abundance. TCRdb took the public reads, trimmed them with fastp at Q25, ran MiXCR for clone calling and kept in-frame beta chains. Records with the same CDR3 protein are collapsed into one entry carrying the most frequent genes and DNA. TCRdb assigned the V and J calls; the authors' analysis was not used. The sample includes some 550,000 distinct CDR3 sequences, with about a fifth observed a single time. The ten biggest clones cover over 11% of the sample.

The clonotype originates from a man aged 30-40 years who received the YFV17D yellow fever vaccine. This specimen was PBMCs, taken 15 days after the yellow fever booster vaccination. The rearrangement joined TRBV14 to TRBJ2-1; the D gene is perhaps TRBD1, on 5 matching bases. The encoded CDR3 is CASSQEPWGGNEQFF. The nucleotide sequence is TGTGCCAGCAGCCAAGAGCCCTGGGGCGGCAATGAGCAGTTCTTC. Here the CDR3 is joined to the reference TRBV14 and TRBJ2-1 genes, and the full variable domain is: EAGVTQFPSHSVIEKGQTVTLRCDPISGHDNLYWYRRVMGKEIKFLLHFVKESKQDESGMPNNRFLAERTGGTYSTLKVQPAELEDSGVYFCASSQEPWGGNEQFFGPGTRLTVL.